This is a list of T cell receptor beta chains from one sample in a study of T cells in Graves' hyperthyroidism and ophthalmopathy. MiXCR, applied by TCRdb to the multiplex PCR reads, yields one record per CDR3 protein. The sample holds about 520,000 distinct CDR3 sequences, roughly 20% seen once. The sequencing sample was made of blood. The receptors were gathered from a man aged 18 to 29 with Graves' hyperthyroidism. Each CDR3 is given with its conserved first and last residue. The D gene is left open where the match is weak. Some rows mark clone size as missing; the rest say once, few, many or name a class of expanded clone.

cdr3_aa: CASSSPGTPETQYF
cdr3_nt: TGTGCCAGCAGTTCCCCCGGGACACCAGAGACCCAGTACTTC
d_call: -
j_call: TRBJ2-5
clone_size: -
v_call: TRBV12-3/TRBV12-4

cdr3_aa: CASRPSGGSSYEQYF
cdr3_nt: TGTGCCAGCAGACCTAGCGGAGGGAGCTCCTACGAGCAGTACTTC
d_call: TRBD2
j_call: TRBJ2-7
clone_size: -
v_call: TRBV12-3/TRBV12-4

cdr3_aa: CAAKGALGVVWPQHF
cdr3_nt: TGTGCCGCCAAGGGGGCGTTAGGGGTCGTTTGGCCCCAGCATTTT
d_call: TRBD1
j_call: TRBJ1-5
clone_size: many
v_call: TRBV6-2/TRBV6-3

cdr3_aa: CASSLGNRGLGRYEQYF
cdr3_nt: TGTGCCAGCAGTTTAGGTAACCGGGGTCTCGGTCGGTACGAGCAGTACTTC
d_call: -
j_call: TRBJ2-7
clone_size: -
v_call: TRBV12-3/TRBV12-4

cdr3_aa: CATSETAGSNKGTQYF
cdr3_nt: TGTGCCACCAGTGAGACCGCAGGGTCCAATAAAGGGACCCAGTACTTC
d_call: -
j_call: TRBJ2-5
clone_size: -
v_call: TRBV24-1

cdr3_aa: CASRRGVTTTEAFF
cdr3_nt: TGTGCCAGTAGGAGAGGGGTGACGACGACTGAAGCTTTCTTT
d_call: -
j_call: TRBJ1-1
clone_size: -
v_call: TRBV19

cdr3_aa: CASSQLQGSGNTIYF
cdr3_nt: TGTGCCAGCAGCCAACTACAGGGGTCGGGAAACACCATATATTTT
d_call: TRBD1
j_call: TRBJ1-3
clone_size: -
v_call: TRBV3-1

cdr3_aa: CASSPLGGLAKNIQYF
cdr3_nt: TGTGCCAGCAGCCCCCTCGGGGGGCTAGCCAAAAACATTCAGTACTTC
d_call: -
j_call: TRBJ2-4
clone_size: many
v_call: TRBV14

cdr3_aa: CAISSDRAGNTIYF
cdr3_nt: TGTGCCATCAGCTCCGACAGGGCTGGAAACACCATATATTTT
d_call: TRBD1
j_call: TRBJ1-3
clone_size: many
v_call: TRBV10-3

cdr3_aa: CASSGTSTSTDTQYF
cdr3_nt: TGTGCCAGCAGTGGGACTAGCACCTCCACAGATACGCAGTATTTT
d_call: TRBD2
j_call: TRBJ2-3
clone_size: few
v_call: TRBV2

cdr3_aa: CASSYSMVGHRYEQYF
cdr3_nt: TGTGCCAGCAGTTACTCGATGGTCGGACACCGCTACGAGCAGTACTTC
d_call: -
j_call: TRBJ2-7
clone_size: -
v_call: TRBV6-5

cdr3_aa: CASSETLRTGPYEQYF
cdr3_nt: TGTGCCAGCAGTGAAACATTGAGGACAGGGCCCTACGAGCAGTACTTC
d_call: TRBD1
j_call: TRBJ2-7
clone_size: -
v_call: TRBV6-1

cdr3_aa: CASSLGTLSYEQYF
cdr3_nt: TGTGCCAGCAGCCTAGGTACCTTGAGCTACGAGCAGTACTTC
d_call: -
j_call: TRBJ2-7
clone_size: many
v_call: TRBV7-6

cdr3_aa: CASSVAGGDGQPQHF
cdr3_nt: TGTGCCAGCAGCGTAGCAGGCGGGGATGGCCAGCCCCAGCATTTT
d_call: -
j_call: TRBJ1-5
clone_size: -
v_call: TRBV9

cdr3_aa: CASSPQTGLNQPQHF
cdr3_nt: TGTGCCAGCTCACCACAAACAGGGTTGAATCAGCCCCAGCATTTT
d_call: -
j_call: TRBJ1-5
clone_size: few
v_call: TRBV18

cdr3_aa: CASSLITGREETQYF
cdr3_nt: TGCGCCAGCAGCTTAATAACTGGCAGGGAAGAGACCCAGTACTTC
d_call: -
j_call: TRBJ2-5
clone_size: few
v_call: TRBV5-1

cdr3_aa: CASSLGPVSPLHF
cdr3_nt: TGTGCCAGCAGTTTAGGTCCGGTCTCACCCCTCCACTTT
d_call: -
j_call: TRBJ1-6
clone_size: many
v_call: TRBV28

cdr3_aa: CASSLALNSRALWREQYF
cdr3_nt: TGTGCCAGCAGTTTGGCTCTGAATTCACGGGCACTGTGGCGCGAGCAGTACTTC
d_call: -
j_call: TRBJ2-7
clone_size: once
v_call: TRBV12-3/TRBV12-4

cdr3_aa: CASGSGTVEAFF
cdr3_nt: TGTGCTAGTGGTTCCGGGACGGTCGAAGCTTTCTTT
d_call: -
j_call: TRBJ1-1
clone_size: many
v_call: TRBV12-5

cdr3_aa: CSARSRWGYGYEQYF
cdr3_nt: TGCAGTGCTAGGTCCCGCTGGGGATATGGTTACGAGCAGTACTTC
d_call: -
j_call: TRBJ2-7
clone_size: -
v_call: TRBV20-1

cdr3_aa: CASSPGHREVTEAFF
cdr3_nt: TGTGCCAGCAGTCCTGGCCACAGGGAAGTGACTGAAGCTTTCTTT
d_call: -
j_call: TRBJ1-1
clone_size: many
v_call: TRBV28

cdr3_aa: CATSRVASGRETQYF
cdr3_nt: TGTGCCACCAGCAGAGTGGCTAGCGGGAGGGAGACCCAGTACTTC
d_call: TRBD2
j_call: TRBJ2-5
clone_size: -
v_call: TRBV15

cdr3_aa: CASSEPGRRKNEQYF
cdr3_nt: TGTGCCAGCAGTGAACCGGGACGTAGGAAGAACGAGCAGTACTTC
d_call: -
j_call: TRBJ2-7
clone_size: many
v_call: TRBV6-1

cdr3_aa: CATSSKGNSPLHF
cdr3_nt: TGTGCCACCAGCAGTAAGGGTAATTCACCCCTCCACTTT
d_call: -
j_call: TRBJ1-6
clone_size: many
v_call: TRBV15

cdr3_aa: CASSYGRGLDYTF
cdr3_nt: TGTGCCAGCAGTTACGGCAGGGGGCTCGACTACACCTTC
d_call: TRBD1
j_call: TRBJ1-2
clone_size: many
v_call: TRBV6-5

cdr3_aa: CASSSGPPGEKLFF
cdr3_nt: TGTGCCAGCAGCTCGGGTCCTCCTGGGGAAAAACTGTTTTTT
d_call: -
j_call: TRBJ1-4
clone_size: few
v_call: TRBV7-8

cdr3_aa: CASSLNTLYEQYF
cdr3_nt: TGTGCCAGCAGCTTAAACACGCTCTACGAGCAGTACTTC
d_call: -
j_call: TRBJ2-7
clone_size: many
v_call: TRBV7-8

cdr3_aa: CASSQEVWASDYGYTF
cdr3_nt: TGCGCCAGCAGCCAAGAAGTCTGGGCTAGCGACTATGGCTACACCTTC
d_call: -
j_call: TRBJ1-2
clone_size: -
v_call: TRBV4-1

cdr3_aa: CASSEGGGSTDTQYF
cdr3_nt: TGTGCCAGCAGTGAAGGCGGGGGAAGCACAGATACGCAGTATTTT
d_call: TRBD2
j_call: TRBJ2-3
clone_size: many
v_call: TRBV6-1

cdr3_aa: CAWSKSITEAFF
cdr3_nt: TGTGCCTGGAGCAAATCTATCACTGAAGCTTTCTTT
d_call: -
j_call: TRBJ1-1
clone_size: many
v_call: TRBV30

cdr3_aa: CSAQRGPEQYF
cdr3_nt: TGCAGTGCTCAACGGGGTCCCGAGCAGTACTTC
d_call: -
j_call: TRBJ2-7
clone_size: many
v_call: TRBV20-1

cdr3_aa: CSARAVGLAGGPRETQYF
cdr3_nt: TGCAGTGCTAGAGCAGTTGGACTAGCGGGGGGGCCAAGAGAGACCCAGTACTTC
d_call: TRBD2
j_call: TRBJ2-5
clone_size: many
v_call: TRBV20-1

cdr3_aa: CASTPFGDPSKGAQYF
cdr3_nt: TGTGCCAGCACCCCGTTCGGGGATCCTTCGAAAGGGGCCCAGTACTTC
d_call: -
j_call: TRBJ2-5
clone_size: once
v_call: TRBV6-1

cdr3_aa: CASSLLGTDGNQPQHF
cdr3_nt: TGTGCCAGCAGTCTACTAGGGACAGACGGCAATCAGCCCCAGCATTTT
d_call: TRBD1
j_call: TRBJ1-5
clone_size: -
v_call: TRBV12-3/TRBV12-4

cdr3_aa: CASSFGRGGNTIYF
cdr3_nt: TGTGCCAGCAGCTTCGGACGAGGTGGAAACACCATATATTTT
d_call: -
j_call: TRBJ1-3
clone_size: -
v_call: TRBV5-6

cdr3_aa: CSAREGVNQPQHF
cdr3_nt: TGCAGTGCTAGAGAAGGGGTTAATCAGCCCCAGCATTTT
d_call: -
j_call: TRBJ1-5
clone_size: many
v_call: TRBV20-1

cdr3_aa: CASTPRWGQGNQETQYF
cdr3_nt: TGTGCCAGCACACCTCGATGGGGGCAGGGGAACCAAGAGACCCAGTACTTC
d_call: -
j_call: TRBJ2-5
clone_size: -
v_call: TRBV6-1

cdr3_aa: CASSYAGRDTEAFF
cdr3_nt: TGTGCCAGCAGTTATGCGGGGAGGGACACTGAAGCTTTCTTT
d_call: -
j_call: TRBJ1-1
clone_size: many
v_call: TRBV6-5

cdr3_aa: CASSSQGTNTGELFF
cdr3_nt: TGCGCCAGCAGCTCACAGGGTACAAACACCGGGGAGCTGTTTTTT
d_call: -
j_call: TRBJ2-2
clone_size: many
v_call: TRBV5-1

cdr3_aa: CASRQGLNYEQYF
cdr3_nt: TGTGCCAGCAGGCAGGGGCTGAACTACGAGCAGTACTTC
d_call: -
j_call: TRBJ2-7
clone_size: few
v_call: TRBV12-3/TRBV12-4

cdr3_aa: CASSFGRGYTF
cdr3_nt: TGTGCCAGCAGCTTTGGACGTGGCTACACCTTC
d_call: -
j_call: TRBJ1-2
clone_size: -
v_call: TRBV5-6

cdr3_aa: CASSKDNYYYEQYF
cdr3_nt: TGCGCCAGCAGCAAAGACAACTACTACTACGAGCAGTACTTC
d_call: -
j_call: TRBJ2-7
clone_size: few
v_call: TRBV5-1

cdr3_aa: CSVAPNTEAFF
cdr3_nt: TGCAGCGTTGCGCCCAACACTGAAGCTTTCTTT
d_call: -
j_call: TRBJ1-1
clone_size: many
v_call: TRBV29-1

cdr3_aa: CASSTGTGSGAYGYTF
cdr3_nt: TGTGCCAGTAGTACCGGGACAGGGAGCGGGGCCTATGGCTACACCTTC
d_call: TRBD1
j_call: TRBJ1-2
clone_size: many
v_call: TRBV19

cdr3_aa: CAIKARGSSYEQYF
cdr3_nt: TGTGCCATCAAAGCACGGGGTAGCTCCTACGAGCAGTACTTC
d_call: -
j_call: TRBJ2-7
clone_size: few
v_call: TRBV10-3

cdr3_aa: CASSEGYSGTGGAEQYF
cdr3_nt: TGTGCCAGCAGCGAAGGCTACTCCGGGACAGGGGGCGCCGAGCAGTACTTC
d_call: TRBD1
j_call: TRBJ2-7
clone_size: many
v_call: TRBV11-2

cdr3_aa: CATSRDRPSGLQETQYF
cdr3_nt: TGTGCCACCAGCAGAGATCGTCCTAGCGGCCTCCAAGAGACCCAGTACTTC
d_call: TRBD2
j_call: TRBJ2-5
clone_size: -
v_call: TRBV15